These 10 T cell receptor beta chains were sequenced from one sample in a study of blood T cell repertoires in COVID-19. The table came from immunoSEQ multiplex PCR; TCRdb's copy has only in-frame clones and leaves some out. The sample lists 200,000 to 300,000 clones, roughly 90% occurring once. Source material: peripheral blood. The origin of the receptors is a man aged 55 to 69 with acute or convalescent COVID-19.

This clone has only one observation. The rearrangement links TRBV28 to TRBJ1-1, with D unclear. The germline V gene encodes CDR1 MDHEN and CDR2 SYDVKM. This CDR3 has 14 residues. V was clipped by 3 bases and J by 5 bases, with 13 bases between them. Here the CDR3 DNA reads TGTGCCAGCAGTTTGTGGGCAGGAGGGACTGAAGCTTTCTTT. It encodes CASSLWAGGTEAFF.

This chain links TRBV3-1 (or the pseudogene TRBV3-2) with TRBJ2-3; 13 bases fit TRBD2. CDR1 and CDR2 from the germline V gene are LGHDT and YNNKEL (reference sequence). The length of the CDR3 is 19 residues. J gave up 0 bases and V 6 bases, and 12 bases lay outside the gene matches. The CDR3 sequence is CASRRTSGSPLSSTDTQYF. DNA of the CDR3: TGTGCCAGCAGGCGGACTAGCGGGAGTCCACTGTCTAGCACAGATACGCAGTATTTT.

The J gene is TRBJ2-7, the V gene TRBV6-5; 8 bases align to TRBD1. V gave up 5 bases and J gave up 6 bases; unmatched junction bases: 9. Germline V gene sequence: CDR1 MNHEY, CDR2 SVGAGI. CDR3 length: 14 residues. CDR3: CASSPGQALGEQYF. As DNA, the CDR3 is TGTGCCAGCAGTCCGGGACAGGCCCTGGGCGAGCAGTACTTC.

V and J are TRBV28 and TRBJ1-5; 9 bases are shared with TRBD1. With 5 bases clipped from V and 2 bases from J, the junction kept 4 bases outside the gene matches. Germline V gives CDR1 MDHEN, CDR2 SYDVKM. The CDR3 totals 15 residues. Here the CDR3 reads CASSPQGAGNQPQHF. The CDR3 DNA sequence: TGTGCCAGCAGTCCACAGGGGGCGGGCAATCAGCCCCAGCATTTT.

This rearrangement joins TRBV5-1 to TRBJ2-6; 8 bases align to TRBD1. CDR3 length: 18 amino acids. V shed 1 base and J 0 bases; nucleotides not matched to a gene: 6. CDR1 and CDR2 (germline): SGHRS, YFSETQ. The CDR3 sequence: CASSLQGAANSGANVLTF. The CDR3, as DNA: TGCGCCAGCAGCTTGCAGGGGGCGGCCAACTCTGGGGCCAACGTCCTGACTTTC.

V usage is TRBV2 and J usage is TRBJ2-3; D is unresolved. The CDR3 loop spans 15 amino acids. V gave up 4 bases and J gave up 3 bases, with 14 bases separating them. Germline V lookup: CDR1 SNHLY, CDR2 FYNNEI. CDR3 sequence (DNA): TGTGCCAGCAGTGCTCATCAGAGAGGTACAGATACGCAGTATTTT. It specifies CASSAHQRGTDTQYF.

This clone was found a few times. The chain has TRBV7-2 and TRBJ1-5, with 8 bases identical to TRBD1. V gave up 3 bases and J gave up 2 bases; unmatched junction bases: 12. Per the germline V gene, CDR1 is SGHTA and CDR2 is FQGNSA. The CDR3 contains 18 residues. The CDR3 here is CASSLGAAGGIGNQPQHF. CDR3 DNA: TGTGCCAGCAGCTTGGGGGCCGCAGGGGGCATCGGCAATCAGCCCCAGCATTTT.

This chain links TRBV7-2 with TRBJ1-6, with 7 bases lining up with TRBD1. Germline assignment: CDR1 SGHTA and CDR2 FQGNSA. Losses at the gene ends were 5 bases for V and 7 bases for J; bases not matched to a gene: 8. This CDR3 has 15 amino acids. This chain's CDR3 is CASSPRQGMNSPLHF. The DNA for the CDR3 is TGTGCCAGCAGCCCCCGACAGGGTATGAATTCACCCCTCCACTTT. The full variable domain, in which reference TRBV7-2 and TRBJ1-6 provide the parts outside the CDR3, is GAGVSQSPSNKVTEKGKDVELRCDPISGHTALYWYRQSLGQGLEFLIYFQGNSAPDKSGLPSDRFSAERTGGSVSTLTIQRTQQEDSAVYLCASSPRQGMNSPLHFGNGTRLTVT.

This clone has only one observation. The CDR3 DNA is TGCGCCAGCAGCCCTCCCGGACAGGGGGCGGGCACCGGGGAGCTGTTTTTT. Protein product: CASSPPGQGAGTGELFF. The chain uses TRBV4-1 and TRBJ2-2, with 11 bases fitting TRBD1. Germline trimming cut 4 bases from V and 4 bases from J; bases unmatched to any gene: 8. Germline V gene lookup returns CDR1 MGHRA and CDR2 YSYEKL. This CDR3 has 17 residues.

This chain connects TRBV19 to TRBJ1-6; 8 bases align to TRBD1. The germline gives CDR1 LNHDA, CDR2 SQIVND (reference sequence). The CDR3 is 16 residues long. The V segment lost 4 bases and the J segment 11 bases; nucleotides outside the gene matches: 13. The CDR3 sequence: CASSKRTGKALPPLHF. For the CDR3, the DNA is TGTGCCAGTAGTAAGAGGACAGGGAAGGCGTTGCCACCCCTCCACTTT.